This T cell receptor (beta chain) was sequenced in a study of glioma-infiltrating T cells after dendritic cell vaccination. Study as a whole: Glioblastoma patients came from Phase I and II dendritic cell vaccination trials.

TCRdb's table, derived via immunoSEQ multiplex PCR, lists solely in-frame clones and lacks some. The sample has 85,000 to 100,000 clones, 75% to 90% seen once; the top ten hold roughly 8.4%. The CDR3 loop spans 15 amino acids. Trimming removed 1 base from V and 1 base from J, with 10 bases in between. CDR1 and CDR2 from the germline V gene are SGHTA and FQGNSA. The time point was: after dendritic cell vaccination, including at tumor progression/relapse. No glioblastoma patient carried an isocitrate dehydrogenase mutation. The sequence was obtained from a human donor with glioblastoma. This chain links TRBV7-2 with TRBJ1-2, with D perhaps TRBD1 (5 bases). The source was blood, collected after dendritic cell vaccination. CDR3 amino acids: CASSLGGDLNYGYTF. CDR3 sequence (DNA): TGTGCCAGCAGCTTAGGCGGGGACCTTAACTATGGCTACACCTTC. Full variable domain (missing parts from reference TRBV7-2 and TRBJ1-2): GAGVSQSPSNKVTEKGKDVELRCDPISGHTALYWYRQSLGQGLEFLIYFQGNSAPDKSGLPSDRFSAERTGGSVSTLTIQRTQQEDSAVYLCASSLGGDLNYGYTFGSGTRLTVV.